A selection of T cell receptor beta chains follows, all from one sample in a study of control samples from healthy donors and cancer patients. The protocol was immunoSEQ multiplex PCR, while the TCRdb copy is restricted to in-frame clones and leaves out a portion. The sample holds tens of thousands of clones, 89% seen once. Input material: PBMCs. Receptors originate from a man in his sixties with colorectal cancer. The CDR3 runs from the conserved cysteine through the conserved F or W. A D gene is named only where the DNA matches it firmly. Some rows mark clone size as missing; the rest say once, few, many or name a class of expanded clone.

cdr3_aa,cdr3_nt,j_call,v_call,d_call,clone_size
CASSLRGRNTEAFF,TGTGCCAGCAGCTTAAGGGGACGTAACACTGAAGCTTTCTTT,TRBJ1-1,TRBV11-3,NA,NA
CASSIPGRYSNQPQHF,TGTGCCAGTAGTATTCCCGGGAGATATAGCAATCAGCCCCAGCATTTT,TRBJ1-5,TRBV19,NA,NA
CAPTPQTGGRRNEQYF,TGCGCCCCCACCCCCCAGACAGGGGGCAGGAGGAACGAGCAGTACTTC,TRBJ2-7,TRBV4-3,TRBD1,NA
CASSSPPDEQYF,TGTGCCAGCAGCTCCCCCCCGGACGAGCAGTACTTC,TRBJ2-7,TRBV6-5,NA,NA
CASSLGTADQETQYF,TGTGCCAGCAGCTTAGGGACGGCAGACCAAGAGACCCAGTACTTC,TRBJ2-5,TRBV5-4,NA,NA
CASSPRVGRAVGELFF,TGTGCCAGCTCACCACGTGTGGGCAGGGCGGTCGGGGAGCTGTTTTTT,TRBJ2-2,TRBV18,NA,NA
CASSGRAPRPPDTQYF,TGTGCCAGTAGTGGCAGGGCCCCTCGACCACCAGATACGCAGTATTTT,TRBJ2-3,TRBV19,NA,NA
CASSPPRGGLETQYF,TGTGCCAGCAGCCCGCCCCGGGGGGGCCTGGAGACCCAGTACTTC,TRBJ2-5,TRBV7-9,TRBD2,few
CASLGWATDEQYF,TGTGCCAGCCTCGGCTGGGCGACGGACGAGCAGTACTTC,TRBJ2-7,TRBV2,NA,NA
CASGPGIETQYF,TGTGCCAGCGGGCCAGGGATAGAGACCCAGTACTTC,TRBJ2-5,TRBV28,NA,NA
CASSLRRQGKNIQYF,TGTGCCAGCAGTTTACGCCGACAGGGAAAAAACATTCAGTACTTC,TRBJ2-4,TRBV28,TRBD1,NA
CSARVVTIQYF,TGCAGTGCTAGAGTGGTGACGATCCAGTACTTC,TRBJ2-5,TRBV20-1,NA,NA
CASSLNSYTDTQYF,TGCGCCAGCAGCTTGAATAGCTACACAGATACGCAGTATTTT,TRBJ2-3,TRBV5-1,NA,NA
CASSPQSASGANVLTF,TGTGCCAGCAGCCCCCAGTCGGCCTCTGGGGCCAACGTCCTGACTTTC,TRBJ2-6,TRBV9,NA,NA
CASSTRDRSGNTIYF,TGTGCCAGTAGTACCCGGGACAGGTCCGGAAACACCATATATTTT,TRBJ1-3,TRBV19,TRBD1,NA
CASSSYPSNTEAFF,TGTGCCAGCAGCTCCTACCCCTCGAACACTGAAGCTTTCTTT,TRBJ1-1,TRBV27,NA,NA
CASSPTGGGNQPQHF,TGTGCCAGCAGCCCTACAGGGGGAGGAAATCAGCCCCAGCATTTT,TRBJ1-5,TRBV7-3,TRBD1,few
CASSPRVDYRTDTQYF,TGTGCCAGCAGCCCTAGGGTCGACTACCGCACAGATACGCAGTATTTT,TRBJ2-3,TRBV27,NA,NA
CASSQEGPRGNIQYF,TGTGCCAGCAGCCAAGAAGGCCCTCGAGGAAACATTCAGTACTTC,TRBJ2-4,TRBV3-1/TRBV3-2,NA,NA
CASSLTENQPQHF,TGTGCCAGCAGCCTGACAGAGAATCAGCCCCAGCATTTT,TRBJ1-5,TRBV27,NA,NA
CASSTGKPVGAFF,TGTGCCAGCAGTACAGGGAAACCTGTTGGAGCTTTCTTT,TRBJ1-1,TRBV28,NA,NA
CASSLTGAAGYGYTF,TGTGCCAGCTCGCTCACAGGGGCGGCTGGCTATGGCTACACCTTC,TRBJ1-2,TRBV18,TRBD1,NA
CASSPFPQGDTEAFF,TGCGCCAGCAGCCCCTTCCCCCAGGGGGACACTGAAGCTTTCTTT,TRBJ1-1,TRBV4-3,TRBD1,NA
CASSETPASSTDTQYF,TGTGCCAGCAGTGAGACACCGGCATCTTCCACAGATACGCAGTATTTT,TRBJ2-3,TRBV6-1,NA,few
CASSPRQGAKYGYTF,TGTGCCAGCAGCCCCCGACAGGGGGCGAAGTATGGCTACACCTTC,TRBJ1-2,TRBV9,TRBD1,NA
CATSPGGQGATEAFF,TGTGCCACCAGTCCTGGGGGACAGGGGGCAACCGAAGCTTTCTTT,TRBJ1-1,TRBV24-1,TRBD1,NA
CASSYTQINSPLHF,TGTGCCAGCAGTTACACACAGATTAATTCACCCCTCCACTTT,TRBJ1-6,TRBV6-2/TRBV6-3,NA,NA